One sample yielded the 32 T cell receptor beta chains listed below, sequenced in a study of T-cell reconstitution after alpha-beta-depleted transplantation in children. Construction of the TCRbeta library involved unique molecular identifiers. TCRdb reprocessed the PCR reads with MiXCR, giving one entry per CDR3 protein. The repertoire holds roughly 610,000 distinct CDR3 sequences, roughly a tenth seen once, with 4% in the top ten. The specimen comprised PBMCs from the stem cell graft donor, sampled from the stem cell graft. The origin of the receptors is a human donor who donated a stem cell graft to a child with acute myeloid leukemia.

The J gene is TRBJ1-6, the V gene TRBV7-9; D uncertain. The V end was cut by 4 bases, the J end by 7 bases, with 8 bases between. The CDR3 is 13 amino acids. Looked up from germline, CDR1 is SEHNR and CDR2 is FQNEAQ (reference sequence). The CDR3 DNA follows: TGTGCCAGCAGCTCGGAGTGGAATTCACCCCTCCACTTT. Protein: CASSSEWNSPLHF.

This clonotype was recorded many times. The gene calls are TRBV5-1 and TRBJ1-1, with unresolved D. The V gene lost 1 base and the J gene lost 1 base, with 14 bases spanning the gap. CDR1 and CDR2 (germline): SGHRS, YFSETQ. CDR3 length equals 16 residues. The CDR3 loop is CASSLFASPGNTEAFF. As DNA, the CDR3 is TGCGCCAGCAGCTTGTTCGCCTCACCGGGGAACACTGAAGCTTTCTTT.

The chain employs TRBV2 and TRBJ2-1; D call uncertain. Germline V CDR1 and CDR2: SNHLY, FYNNEI. The CDR3 is made up of 12 amino acids. V was trimmed by 5 bases and J by 11 bases, leaving 13 bases between them. CDR3 DNA: TGTGCCAGCAGTTCCGAAGGTCCCAAGCAGTTCTTC. Its translation: CASSSEGPKQFF.

For this clonotype: Being one base from a much bigger clone, this may be a read error. The chain couples TRBV2 to TRBJ2-7; D unresolved. With the DNA end fitting TRBJ2-1 better, the J assignment may be wrong. The CDR3 is made up of 12 amino acids. CDR1 SNHLY and CDR2 FYNNEI come from the germline V gene. The CDR3 DNA is TGTGCCAGCAACGACCCAATCCACGAGCAGTTCTTC. It codes for CASNDPIHEQFF.

This clonotype has only a few counts. The V gene is TRBV24-1, the J gene TRBJ1-2, with D uncertain. V shed 2 bases and J shed 2 bases, with 5 bases lying between them. This CDR3 has 13 amino acids. Germline values: CDR1 KGHDR, CDR2 SFDVKD. This CDR3 is CATSDSYNYGYTF. The CDR3 DNA is TGTGCCACCAGTGATTCTTACAACTATGGCTACACCTTC.

The chain has TRBV20-1 and TRBJ2-1; 8 bases map to TRBD2. Germline CDR1 reads DFQATT; CDR2 reads SNEGSKA (reference sequence). J was trimmed by 5 bases and V by 3 bases; bases with no gene match: 9. The CDR3 runs to 15 residues. Here the CDR3 reads CSARLGGREDNEQFF. CDR3 DNA sequence: TGCAGTGCTAGGTTGGGAGGGCGGGAGGACAATGAGCAGTTCTTC.

This clonotype has at least ten counts. The V gene is TRBV25-1, the J gene TRBJ2-7; the D gene is possibly TRBD1 (6 bases). V lost 3 bases and J 1 base, leaving 16 bases between the germline ends. The CDR3 is 16 amino acids. Germline V gene sequence: CDR1 MGHDK, CDR2 SYGVNS. CDR3 nucleotides: TGTGCCAGCAGTGACAGGGGTCCCCATCGATCCTACGAGCAGTACTTC. It yields the protein CASSDRGPHRSYEQYF.

The sample holds a few counts of this clonotype. The chain combines TRBV7-2 with TRBJ1-5; D is undetermined. The CDR3 has 12 residues. V was pared by 5 bases and J by 4 bases, with 6 bases between. Germline lookup yields CDR1 SGHTA and CDR2 FQGNSA. CDR3 DNA: TGTGCCAGCAGCCCCTCGAATCAGCCCCAGCATTTT. Translation gives CASSPSNQPQHF.

This clonotype was observed a handful of times. V is TRBV20-1 and J is TRBJ1-2, with D tentatively TRBD1 (5 bases). V was trimmed by 6 bases and J by 4 bases, leaving 21 bases between them. The CDR3 runs to 15 residues. Germline lookup yields CDR1 DFQATT and CDR2 SNEGSKA (reference sequence). The CDR3 protein is CSATDRAESLYGYTF. CDR3 bases: TGCAGTGCAACAGACAGAGCCGAGTCTCTCTATGGCTACACCTTC.

This clonotype was observed a handful of times. The chain combines TRBV24-1 with TRBJ1-4; D is ambiguous. The CDR3 spans 10 residues. The germline gives CDR1 KGHDR, CDR2 SFDVKD. With 11 bases removed from V and 8 bases from J, the gap between germline ends came to 8 bases. In DNA, the CDR3 is TGTGCCAACGAATGGGAAAAACTGTTTTTT. Residues: CANEWEKLFF.

Remarks on this clonotype: One end of the junction is discordant with germline, which a read error may explain. The J gene is TRBJ1-1, the V gene TRBV6-2 or TRBV6-3; D is uncertain. Germline V gene sequence: CDR1 MNHEY, CDR2 SVGEGT. This CDR3 region has 15 residues. Written as DNA, the CDR3 is TGTGCCAGCAGTTACTCGAAGGGATTGAACACTGAAGCTTACTTT. This gives the protein CASSYSKGLNTEAYF.

This clonotype was counted a single time. The chain employs TRBV4-2 and TRBJ2-1, with D possibly being TRBD2 (5 bases). V was trimmed by 9 bases and J by 10 bases, leaving 16 bases between them. CDR3 size: 12 residues. Germline V gives CDR1 LGHNA, CDR2 YNFKEQ. The CDR3 nucleotides are TGTGCCAGGAGCTGGAGGCTCGGCGAGCAGTTCTTC. Encoded protein: CARSWRLGEQFF.

The chain combines TRBV20-1 with TRBJ2-7; tentatively, D is TRBD1 (5 bases). Germline V gene lookup returns CDR1 DFQATT and CDR2 SNEGSKA (reference sequence). V was clipped by 5 bases and J by 2 bases, with 13 bases between them. There are 13 residues in the CDR3. The CDR3 DNA sequence: TGCAGTGCTCCCCGACAGTATCCCTACGAGCAGTACTTC. Translated, it gives CSAPRQYPYEQYF.

The rearrangement joins TRBV7-2 to TRBJ2-3; the D is unclear. The germline CDR1 and CDR2 sequences are SGHTA and FQGNSA. Trimming took 1 base from V and 5 from J, leaving 4 bases between them. CDR3 size: 12 residues. In nucleotides, the CDR3 is TGTGCCAGCAGCTTAGATCTAGATACGCAGTATTTT. Its protein is CASSLDLDTQYF.

The CDR3 region has the DNA TGTGCCAGTAGTATTGGACAGTTAACCTACGAGCAGTACTTC. This sequence encodes CASSIGQLTYEQYF. The chain uses TRBV19 and TRBJ2-7; D possibly corresponds to TRBD1 (6 bases). The germline V gene encodes CDR1 LNHDA and CDR2 SQIVND (reference sequence). This CDR3 comprises 14 residues. Deletions cut 3 bases from V and 2 bases from J, with 11 bases between.

This clonotype turned up a few times. This chain joins TRBV20-1 and TRBJ2-7; TRBD2 matches at 8 bases. This CDR3 region has 14 residues. Germline V gene lookup returns CDR1 DFQATT and CDR2 SNEGSKA (reference sequence). Unmatched junction bases numbered 7, after V lost 0 bases and J lost 6 bases. The CDR3: CSARDRRTSSEQYF. The CDR3 coding sequence is TGCAGTGCTAGAGATCGGCGGACTAGCAGCGAGCAGTACTTC.

This clonotype was recorded a few times. This sequence joins TRBV6-2 or TRBV6-3 and TRBJ2-3, with TRBD2 matching 14 bases. The ends lost 7 bases at V and 5 bases at J; junction bases unmatched: 8. Germline V gene data show CDR1 as MNHEY and CDR2 as SVGEGT. The CDR3 covers 16 residues. This CDR3 reads CASTRGTSGRRDTQYF. The CDR3 DNA follows: TGTGCCAGCACCAGAGGGACTAGCGGGAGACGAGATACGCAGTATTTT.

The CDR3 region is CASSLARAGGPGELFF. CDR3 sequence (DNA): TGTGCCAGCAGCTTAGCACGAGCGGGAGGCCCCGGGGAGCTGTTTTTT. This chain connects TRBV7-2 to TRBJ2-2; 9 nucleotides agree with TRBD2. The length of the CDR3 is 16 residues. V lost 0 bases and J lost 6; bases outside the gene matches: 5. Germline assignment: CDR1 SGHTA and CDR2 FQGNSA.

V usage is TRBV15 and J usage is TRBJ2-1, with 10 positions matching TRBD1. Germline CDR1 LNHNV, CDR2 YYDKDF (reference sequence). The length of the CDR3 is 15 residues. V was pared by 1 base and J by 6 bases, with 3 bases of the junction left unmatched. The CDR3, as DNA: TGTGCCACCAGCAGAGCTGGGACAGGGGTCAATGAGCAGTTCTTC. It yields the protein CATSRAGTGVNEQFF.

This clonotype has more than one count but fewer than ten. The chain joins TRBV3-1 to TRBJ2-1, with a tentative D call TRBD2 (5 bases). The CDR3 covers 16 residues. Germline-derived CDR1 and CDR2 are LGHDT and YNNKEL (reference sequence). Trimming took 6 bases from V and 0 from J, leaving 15 bases between them. The CDR3 sequence: CASSTGRRSSYNEQFF. In nucleotides, the CDR3 is TGTGCCAGCAGTACCGGGCGGAGGAGCTCCTACAATGAGCAGTTCTTC.

This clonotype was found many times. CDR3 DNA sequence: TGTGCCAGCAGTTTTCGAGGCAGGGCCTACGAGCAGTACTTC. Translated, it gives CASSFRGRAYEQYF. The chain employs TRBV12-3 or TRBV12-4 and TRBJ2-7, with a weak D call TRBD1 (5 bases). CDR3 length equals 14 residues. The germline V and J ends were trimmed by 3 bases and 2 bases, with 11 bases remaining between them.

Concerning this clonotype: Likely a read error: the CDR3 ends without its conserved phenylalanine or tryptophan. The limits of the CDR3 on the DNA are not certain, so only TCRdb's listed CDR3 is given. This sequence joins TRBV20-1 and TRBJ2-4; the tabulated D call, TRBD1, remains unverified against the DNA. Germline assignment: CDR1 DFQATT and CDR2 SNEGSKA (reference sequence). The CDR3 is 12 amino acids in total, end residues counted. The CDR3 sequence: CSANLPGAGGSI.

This chain joins TRBV6-1 and TRBJ2-1, with 8 bases identical to TRBD2. CDR1 is MNHNS and CDR2 is SASEGT in the germline V gene. The CDR3 sequence is 14 residues long. V shed 6 bases and J 3 bases; nucleotides not matched to a gene: 4. CDR3 sequence (DNA): TGTGCCAGCAGGGAGCGGGAGTACTACAATGAGCAGTTCTTC. Its protein is CASREREYYNEQFF.

The gene calls are TRBV30 and TRBJ2-1; 9 bases align to TRBD2. This CDR3 has 16 residues. V gave up 3 bases and J gave up 6 bases; unmatched junction bases: 12. Per the germline V gene, CDR1 is GTSNPN and CDR2 is SVGIG (reference sequence). CDR3 DNA sequence: TGTGCCTGGAGCCCCGGGACTAGCAAATTATTCAATGAGCAGTTCTTC. It yields the protein CAWSPGTSKLFNEQFF.

This chain links TRBV6-1 with TRBJ2-1; 11 nucleotides line up with TRBD2. V lost 6 bases to trimming and J lost 6 bases; unmatched junction nucleotides: 16. Per germline, CDR1 MNHNS and CDR2 SASEGT. CDR3 length: 18 residues. The CDR3 sequence is CASSNPPWLAGGPNEQFF. The CDR3 region has the DNA TGTGCCAGCAGCAATCCCCCGTGGCTAGCGGGAGGCCCCAATGAGCAGTTCTTC.

The table lists this clonotype with a few counts. This rearrangement joins TRBV6-2 or TRBV6-3 to TRBJ1-1, with a possible D match to TRBD1 (5 bases). Trimming cost V 0 bases and J 11 bases, with 16 bases left between them. Germline assignment: CDR1 MNHEY and CDR2 SVGEGT. CDR3 length: 14 residues. This chain's CDR3 is CASSYSKGPGRAFF. The CDR3 DNA reads TGTGCCAGCAGTTACTCGAAGGGCCCGGGGCGGGCTTTCTTT.

This clonotype was found many times. The chain recombines TRBV6-1 with TRBJ2-1; 10 bases line up with TRBD1. In germline, CDR1 is MNHNS, CDR2 SASEGT. J was trimmed by 8 bases and V by 2 bases; bases with no gene match: 6. This CDR3 region has 15 residues. CDR3 DNA sequence: TGTGCCAGCAGTGAAATGGGACAGGGGACCTATGAGCAGTTCTTC. As protein: CASSEMGQGTYEQFF.

The chain joins TRBV20-1 to TRBJ2-7; D is possibly TRBD1 (6 bases). Trimming pared 5 bases from V and 5 bases from J, leaving 10 bases between. The CDR3 covers 11 residues. Looked up from germline, CDR1 is DFQATT and CDR2 is SNEGSKA (reference sequence). CDR3 DNA sequence: TGCAGTGCTGCCGACAGGAACGAGCAGTACTTC. Its translation: CSAADRNEQYF.

A few counts support this clonotype. The chain joins TRBV7-2 to TRBJ2-3, with 7 bases identical to TRBD2. V shed 6 bases, J shed 2 bases, and the junction held 8 bases outside the gene matches. Germline V gene sequence: CDR1 SGHTA, CDR2 FQGNSA. CDR3 size: 15 residues. CDR3 bases: TGTGCCAGCAGACTATATAGCGGGCTCACAGATACGCAGTATTTT. This translates into CASRLYSGLTDTQYF.

The sample holds many counts of this clonotype. The rearrangement joins TRBV20-1 to TRBJ2-1; TRBD1 might be the D (5 bases). With 1 base removed from V and 4 bases from J, the gap between germline ends came to 14 bases. There are 15 residues in the CDR3. The germline V gene has CDR1 DFQATT and CDR2 SNEGSKA (reference sequence). CDR3 region: CSARGSQGTYNEQFF. The DNA of the CDR3 is TGCAGTGCTAGAGGGAGTCAGGGAACTTACAATGAGCAGTTCTTC.

The chain joins TRBV20-1 to TRBJ2-5; 12 bases map to TRBD1. The junction had 12 bases not matched to a gene; V was cut back by 0 bases and J by 4 bases. Germline V gene data show CDR1 as DFQATT and CDR2 as SNEGSKA (reference sequence). This CDR3 region has 18 residues. The DNA of the CDR3 is TGCAGTGCTAGAGATTTAGGGACAGGGGGCGGATCAAGAGAGACCCAGTACTTC. Its protein product is CSARDLGTGGGSRETQYF.

This clonotype was detected a few times. The chain combines TRBV14 with TRBJ2-1; D is ambiguous. The germline CDR1 and CDR2 sequences are SGHDN and FVKESK. This CDR3 has 15 residues. Trimming cost V 1 base and J 4 bases, with 11 bases left between them. CDR3 in DNA: TGTGCCAGCAGCCAAGGAACCCCTGGATACAATGAGCAGTTCTTC. This sequence encodes CASSQGTPGYNEQFF.